Below, one TCR beta chain is given with its context. Researchers ran the PCR with 60 Vbeta and 13 Jbeta primers. Clones were sequenced by immunoSEQ multiplex PCR, and TCRdb holds only the in-frame ones, with some missing. This table has 120,000 to 150,000 clones, 82% appearing once. Germline loops: CDR1 SGHVS, CDR2 FQNEAQ. The germline V and J ends were trimmed by 4 bases and 3 bases, with 15 bases remaining between them. The CDR3 totals 15 residues. The data stem from a study of cytomegalovirus exposure and HLA in healthy donors. This receptor was obtained from a woman aged 40 to 49 in good health and CMV-seronegative. The chain has TRBV7-8 and TRBJ1-1; unclear D gene. Material: PBMCs. The CDR3 loop is CASSSRGFLDTEAFF. CDR3 sequence (DNA): TGTGCCAGCAGCTCCAGAGGGTTTTTGGACACTGAAGCTTTCTTT.